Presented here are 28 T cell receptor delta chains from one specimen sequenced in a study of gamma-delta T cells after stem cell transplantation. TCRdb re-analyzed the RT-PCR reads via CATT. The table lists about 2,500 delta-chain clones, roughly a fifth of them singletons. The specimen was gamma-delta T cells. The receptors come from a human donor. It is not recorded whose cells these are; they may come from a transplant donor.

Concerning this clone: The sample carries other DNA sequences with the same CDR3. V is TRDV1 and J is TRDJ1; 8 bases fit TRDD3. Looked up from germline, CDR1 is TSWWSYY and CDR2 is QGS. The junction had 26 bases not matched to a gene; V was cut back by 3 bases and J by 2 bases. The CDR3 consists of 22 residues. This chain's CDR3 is CALGEPSPWGPFGGSETDKLIF. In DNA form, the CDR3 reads TGTGCTCTTGGGGAGCCTTCCCCCTGGGGACCCTTTGGGGGATCTGAGACCGATAAACTCATCTTT.

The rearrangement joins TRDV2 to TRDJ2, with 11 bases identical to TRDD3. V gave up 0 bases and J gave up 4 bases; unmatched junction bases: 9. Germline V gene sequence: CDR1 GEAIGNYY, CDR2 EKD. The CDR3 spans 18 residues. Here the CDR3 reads CACDTLLGDTLQTAQLFF. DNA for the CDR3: TGTGCCTGTGACACCCTCCTGGGGGATACTCTTCAGACAGCACAACTCTTCTTT.

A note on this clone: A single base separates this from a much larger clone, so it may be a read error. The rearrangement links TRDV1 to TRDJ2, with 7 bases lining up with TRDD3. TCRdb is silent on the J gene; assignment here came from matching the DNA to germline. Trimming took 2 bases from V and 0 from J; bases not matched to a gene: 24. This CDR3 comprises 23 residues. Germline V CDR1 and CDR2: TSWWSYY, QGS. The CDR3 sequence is CALGESTETNRVGDPSLTAQLFF. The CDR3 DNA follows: TGTGCTCTTGGGGAATCCACTGAAACTAATAGGGTGGGGGACCCGTCTTTGACAGCACAACTCTTCTTT.

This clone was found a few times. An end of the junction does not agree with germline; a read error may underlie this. The CDR3 reads CARDTVGAYTDKLIF. Written as DNA, the CDR3 is TGTGCCCGTGACACGGTTGGGGCGTACACCGATAAACTCATCTTT. The chain couples TRDV2 to TRDJ1, with D tentatively TRDD3 (5 bases). Germline V gene sequence: CDR1 GEAIGNYY, CDR2 EKD. CDR3 length: 15 amino acids.

The CDR3 DNA reads as TGTGCTCTTGGGGAAGATGGGAACTTCCTAGATGGGGGACCCTCGTCCTTGACAGCACAACTCTTCTTT. Translating it yields CALGEDGNFLDGGPSSLTAQLFF. This chain connects TRDV1 to TRDJ2; D tentatively reads TRDD2 or TRDD3 (7 bases each). As TCRdb names no J gene, one was assigned here on the basis of a DNA match to germline. Germline V gives CDR1 TSWWSYY, CDR2 QGS. Trimming pared 2 bases from V and 2 bases from J, leaving 33 bases between. This CDR3 is 23 amino acids long.

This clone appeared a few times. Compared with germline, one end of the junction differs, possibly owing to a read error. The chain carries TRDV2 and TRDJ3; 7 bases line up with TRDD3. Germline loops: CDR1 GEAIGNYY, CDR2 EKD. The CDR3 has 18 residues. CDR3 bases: TGTGCCTGTGACAATCCTGGGGGCTACTCCTATTACACCCTACAGATGTTTTTC. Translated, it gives CACDNPGGYSYYTLQMFF.

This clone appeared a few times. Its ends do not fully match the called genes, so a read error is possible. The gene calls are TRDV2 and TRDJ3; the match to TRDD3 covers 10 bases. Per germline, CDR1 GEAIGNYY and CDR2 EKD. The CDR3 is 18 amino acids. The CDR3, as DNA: TGTGCCTGTGACTCCGTCCTGGGGGATATCTGTGACACCCTACAGATGTTTTTC. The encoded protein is CACDSVLGDICDTLQMFF.

Here the CDR3 reads CACDTVLGDPTSCDNRPMFF. The CDR3 nucleotides are TGTGCCTGTGACACCGTCCTGGGGGATCCGACCTCCTGTGACAACCGCCCGATGTTTTTC. The V and J genes are TRDV2 and TRDJ3; 9 nucleotides match TRDD3. Germline loops: CDR1 GEAIGNYY, CDR2 EKD. V lost 0 bases to trimming and J lost 18 bases; unmatched junction nucleotides: 26. The CDR3 runs 20 residues.

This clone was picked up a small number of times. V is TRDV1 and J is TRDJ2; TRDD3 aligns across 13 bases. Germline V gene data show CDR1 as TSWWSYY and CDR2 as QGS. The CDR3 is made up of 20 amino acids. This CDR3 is CALLSPTSYWGIRGTAQLFF. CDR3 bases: TGTGCCCTCTTATCCCCTACCTCCTACTGGGGGATACGAGGGACAGCACAACTCTTCTTT.

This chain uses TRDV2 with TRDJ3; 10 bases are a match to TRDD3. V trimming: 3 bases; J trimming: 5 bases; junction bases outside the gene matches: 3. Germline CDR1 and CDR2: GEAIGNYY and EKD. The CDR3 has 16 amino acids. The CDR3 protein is CACDWGIPGDTRQMFF. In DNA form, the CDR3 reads TGTGCCTGTGACTGGGGGATACCAGGGGACACCCGACAGATGTTTTTC.

In DNA, the CDR3 is TGTGCCTGTGACACCGTGGTGGGTCCAACCGCACACCTCTTCTTT. This encodes CACDTVVGPTAHLFF. No V gene was called here, but the J gene is TRDJ2. This CDR3 contains 15 residues.

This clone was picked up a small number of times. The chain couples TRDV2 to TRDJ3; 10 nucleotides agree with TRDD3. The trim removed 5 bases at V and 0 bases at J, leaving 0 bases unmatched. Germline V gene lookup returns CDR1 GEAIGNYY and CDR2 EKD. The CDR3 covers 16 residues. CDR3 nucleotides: TGTGCCTGTGCTGGGGGATACTCCTGGGACACCCGACAGATGTTTTTC. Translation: CACAGGYSWDTRQMFF.

The CDR3 DNA follows: TGTGCCTGTGACACCGTGGGGGCTTGGGACACCCGCCATATTTTTTTC. Its protein is CACDTVGAWDTRHIFF. V and J are TRDV2 and TRDJ3, with D possibly matching TRDD3 (6 bases). Trimming stripped 0 bases from V and 22 bases from J, with 27 bases between. Germline lookup yields CDR1 GEAIGNYY and CDR2 EKD. The CDR3 is made up of 16 amino acids.

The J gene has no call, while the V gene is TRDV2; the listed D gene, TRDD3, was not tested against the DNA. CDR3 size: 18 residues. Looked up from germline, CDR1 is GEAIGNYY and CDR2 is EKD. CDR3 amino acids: CACDTGGDGCWDTRKMFF. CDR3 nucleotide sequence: TGTGCCTGTGACACGGGGGGGGATGGATGCTGGGACACCCGAAAAATGTTTTTC.

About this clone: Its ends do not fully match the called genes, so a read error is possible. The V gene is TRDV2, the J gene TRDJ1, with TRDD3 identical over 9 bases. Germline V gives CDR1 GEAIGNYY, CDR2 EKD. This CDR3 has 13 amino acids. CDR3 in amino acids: CARDTWGYDKLIF. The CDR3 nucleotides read TGTGCCCGTGACACCTGGGGATACGATAAACTCATCTTC.

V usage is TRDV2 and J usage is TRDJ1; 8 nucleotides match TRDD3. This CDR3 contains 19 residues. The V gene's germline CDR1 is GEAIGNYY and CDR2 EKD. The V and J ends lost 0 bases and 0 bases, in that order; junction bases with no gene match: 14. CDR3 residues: CACDTERRDTAIYTDKLIF. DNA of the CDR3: TGTGCCTGTGACACCGAGAGGAGGGATACGGCGATATACACCGATAAACTCATCTTT.

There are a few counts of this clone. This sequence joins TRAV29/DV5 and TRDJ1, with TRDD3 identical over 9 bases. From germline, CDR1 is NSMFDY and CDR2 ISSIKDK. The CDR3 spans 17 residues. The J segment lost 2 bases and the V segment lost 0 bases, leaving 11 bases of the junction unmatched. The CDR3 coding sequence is TGTGCAGCAAGCGTCGGGACTGGGGGACCGTGTACCGATAAACTCATCTTT. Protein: CAASVGTGGPCTDKLIF.

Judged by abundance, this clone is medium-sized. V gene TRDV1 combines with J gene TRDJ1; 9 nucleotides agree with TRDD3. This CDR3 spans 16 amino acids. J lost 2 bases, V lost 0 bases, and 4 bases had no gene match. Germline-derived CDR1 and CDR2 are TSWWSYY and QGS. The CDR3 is CALGELTLGDTDKLIF. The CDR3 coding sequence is TGTGCTCTTGGGGAACTAACGCTGGGGGATACCGATAAACTCATCTTT.

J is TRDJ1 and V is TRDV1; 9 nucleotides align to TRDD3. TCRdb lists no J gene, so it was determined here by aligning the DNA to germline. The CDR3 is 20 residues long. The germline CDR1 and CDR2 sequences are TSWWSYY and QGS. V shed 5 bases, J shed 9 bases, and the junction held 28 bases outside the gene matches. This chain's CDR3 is CALGNHKASSRTGGDGELIF. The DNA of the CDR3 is TGTGCTCTTGGGAACCACAAGGCCTCCTCCCGTACTGGGGGAGACGGAGAACTCATCTTT.

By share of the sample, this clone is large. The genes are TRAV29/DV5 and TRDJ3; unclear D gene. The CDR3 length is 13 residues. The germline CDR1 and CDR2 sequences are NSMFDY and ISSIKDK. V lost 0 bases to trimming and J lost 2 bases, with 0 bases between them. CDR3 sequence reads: CAASAWDTRQMFF. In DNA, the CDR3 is TGTGCAGCAAGCGCCTGGGACACCCGACAGATGTTTTTC.

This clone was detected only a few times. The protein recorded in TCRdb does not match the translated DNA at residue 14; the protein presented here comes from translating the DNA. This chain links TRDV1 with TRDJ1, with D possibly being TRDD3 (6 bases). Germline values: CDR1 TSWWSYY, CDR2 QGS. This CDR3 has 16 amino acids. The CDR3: CALGEPWGSYTDKPIF. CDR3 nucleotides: TGTGCTCTTGGGGAACCCTGGGGATCTTACACCGATAAACCCATCTTT.

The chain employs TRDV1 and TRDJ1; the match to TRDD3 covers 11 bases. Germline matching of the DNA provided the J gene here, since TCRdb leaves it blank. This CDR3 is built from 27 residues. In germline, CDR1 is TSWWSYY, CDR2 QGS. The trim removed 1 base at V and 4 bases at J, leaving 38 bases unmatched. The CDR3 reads CALGEPGPTLNSGGYRLGSGSRDKLIF. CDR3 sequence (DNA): TGTGCTCTTGGGGAACCAGGACCTACCCTAAACTCTGGGGGATACAGGCTCGGTAGCGGAAGCCGCGATAAACTCATCTTT.

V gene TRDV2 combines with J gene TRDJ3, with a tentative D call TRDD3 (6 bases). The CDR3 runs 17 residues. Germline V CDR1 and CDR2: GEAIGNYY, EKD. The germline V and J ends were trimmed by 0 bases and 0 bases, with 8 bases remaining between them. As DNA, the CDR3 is TGTGCCTGTGACACCTTGGGGATCTCCTGGGACACCCGACAGATGTTTTTC. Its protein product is CACDTLGISWDTRQMFF.

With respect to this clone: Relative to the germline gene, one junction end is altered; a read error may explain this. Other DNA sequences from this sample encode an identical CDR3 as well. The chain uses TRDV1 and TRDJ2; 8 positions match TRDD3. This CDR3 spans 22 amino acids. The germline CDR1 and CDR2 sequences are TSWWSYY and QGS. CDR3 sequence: CALGEHGPKGLRKGYGTAQLFF. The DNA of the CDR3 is TGTGCTCTTGGGGAACATGGACCTAAAGGGCTTCGGAAGGGATACGGGACAGCACAACTCTTCTTC.

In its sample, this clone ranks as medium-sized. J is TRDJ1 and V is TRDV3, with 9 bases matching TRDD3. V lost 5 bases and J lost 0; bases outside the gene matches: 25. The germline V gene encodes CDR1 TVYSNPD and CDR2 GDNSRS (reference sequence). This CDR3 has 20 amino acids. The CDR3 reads CATHPFLTGGLLEYTDKLIF. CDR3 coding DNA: TGTGCCACCCATCCCTTTCTTACTGGGGGACTTTTAGAGTACACCGATAAACTCATCTTT.

CDR3 in amino acids: CALGEPTTFDWGTEADKLIF. As DNA, the CDR3 is TGTGCTCTTGGGGAGCCCACAACTTTTGACTGGGGGACGGAGGCCGATAAACTCATCTTT. V is TRDV1 and J is TRDJ1; TRDD3 matches at 9 bases. No J segment appears in TCRdb, so it was assigned here by matching the sequence to germline. V was clipped by 3 bases and J by 3 bases; unmatched bases: 20. CDR1 and CDR2 from the germline V gene are TSWWSYY and QGS. The CDR3 is 20 residues long.

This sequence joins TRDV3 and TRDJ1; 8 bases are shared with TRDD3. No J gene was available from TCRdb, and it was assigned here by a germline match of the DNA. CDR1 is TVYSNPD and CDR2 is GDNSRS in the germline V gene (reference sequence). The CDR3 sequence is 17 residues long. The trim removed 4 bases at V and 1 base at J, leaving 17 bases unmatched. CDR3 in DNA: TGTGCCTCTCCCAAACTACGGGGGGATAAAGGCACCGATAAACTCATCTTT. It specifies CASPKLRGDKGTDKLIF.

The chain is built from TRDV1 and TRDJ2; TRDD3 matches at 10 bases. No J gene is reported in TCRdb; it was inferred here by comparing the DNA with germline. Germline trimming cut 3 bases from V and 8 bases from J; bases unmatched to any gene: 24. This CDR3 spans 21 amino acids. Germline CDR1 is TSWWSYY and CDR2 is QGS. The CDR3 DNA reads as TGTGCTCTTGGGGACGGCGATATTCCTAGAGAGGGACTGGGGGATGGGGCACAACTCTTCTTT. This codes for CALGDGDIPREGLGDGAQLFF.